This T cell receptor beta chain was recovered during a study of T cells in Graves' hyperthyroidism and ophthalmopathy. RNA transcripts provided the source from which TCR beta CDR3 regions were amplified. HTBI primers were the set used in a first-round RT-PCR of the TCR CDR3. TCRdb re-derived calls from the multiplex PCR reads in MiXCR, one entry per CDR3 protein. The sample shows 380,000 or so distinct CDR3 sequences, roughly 14% of them seen only once. This clonotype was seen only a few times. CDR1 and CDR2 from the germline V gene are DFQATT and SNEGSKA (reference sequence). The CDR3 has 15 residues. V dropped 5 bases and J dropped 6; count of bases not matched to a gene: 12.

Sequencing was done on a sample of blood. The receptor's source is a man aged 25-40 years with Graves' hyperthyroidism that later progressed to Graves' ophthalmopathy. The chain links TRBV20-1 to TRBJ2-3, with 9 bases aligning to TRBD2. The CDR3 here is CSAPRGLALPDTQYF. CDR3 DNA sequence: TGCAGTGCTCCTCGTGGACTAGCGCTCCCCGATACGCAGTATTTT.